One sample yielded the 21 T cell receptor beta chains listed below, sequenced in a study of beta chain features in type 1 diabetes. As every portion of the isolated RNA was reverse transcribed, the sequencing read expressed TCRB transcripts. TCRdb keeps only in-frame clones here, not all; method: immunoSEQ multiplex PCR. The sample records about 620,000 clones, around 16% being singletons. Sequenced material: naive CD4+ T cells from blood. These receptors were collected from a man aged 18 to 35 in good health.

This clone has a handful of counts. The chain carries TRBV4-1 and TRBJ2-7, with TRBD1 identical over 9 bases. Germline assignment: CDR1 MGHRA and CDR2 YSYEKL. V lost 2 bases and J lost 7; bases outside the gene matches: 12. The CDR3 is 16 amino acids. CDR3 amino acids: CASSQPGRDREPEQYF. As DNA, the CDR3 is TGCGCCAGCAGCCAACCAGGCCGGGACAGGGAGCCTGAGCAGTACTTC.

This clone was seen only a few times. This rearrangement joins TRBV29-1 to TRBJ1-1; TRBD1 might be the D (5 bases). This CDR3 comprises 12 residues. CDR1 is SQVTM, CDR2 ANQGSEA, per germline. V gave up 7 bases and J gave up 2 bases, with 11 bases separating them. The CDR3 loop reads CSGDGGNTEAFF. DNA for the CDR3: TGCAGCGGGGACGGGGGTAACACTGAAGCTTTCTTT. The full variable domain, rest sourced from reference TRBV29-1 and TRBJ1-1, is SAVISQKPSRDICQRGTSLTIQCQVDSQVTMMFWYRQQPGQSLTLIATANQGSEATYESGFVIDKFPISRPNLTFSTLTVSNMSPEDSSIYLCSGDGGNTEAFFGQGTRLTVV.

Comment on this clone: Other DNA sequences in this sample translate to the same CDR3. The chain employs TRBV9 and TRBJ2-7, with TRBD1 identical over 8 bases. The germline gives CDR1 SGDLS, CDR2 YYNGEE. There are 14 residues in the CDR3. Germline trimming cut 4 bases from V and 0 bases from J; bases unmatched to any gene: 3. CDR3 nucleotides: TGTGCCAGCAGCCGGACAGGGAGCTCCTACGAGCAGTACTTC. This codes for CASSRTGSSYEQYF.

This clone has a handful of counts. The genes are TRBV7-3 and TRBJ2-3; 9 bases agree with TRBD1. This CDR3 has 17 residues. Germline V gene lookup returns CDR1 SGHTA and CDR2 FQGTGA. V gave up 0 bases and J gave up 1 base; unmatched junction bases: 5. Written as DNA, the CDR3 is TGTGCCAGCAGCTTAACGCGGGACAGGGCTGGCACAGATACGCAGTATTTT. Translated, it gives CASSLTRDRAGTDTQYF.

The chain links TRBV10-3 to TRBJ1-1; 7 nucleotides line up with TRBD1. Looked up from germline, CDR1 is ENHRY and CDR2 is SYGVKD. The J segment lost 1 base and the V segment lost 6 bases, leaving 11 bases of the junction unmatched. This CDR3 is 16 amino acids long. This CDR3 is CAISKGGAKGNTEAFF. Here the CDR3 DNA reads TGTGCCATCAGCAAAGGGGGCGCGAAAGGGAACACTGAAGCTTTCTTT.

This clone was detected a few times. The rearrangement joins TRBV28 to TRBJ2-7; D possibly corresponds to TRBD2 (6 bases). From germline, CDR1 is MDHEN and CDR2 SYDVKM. There are 16 residues in the CDR3. V lost 6 bases and J 3 bases, leaving 21 bases between the germline ends. The CDR3 DNA reads as TGTGCCAGCAGCCAAGCCTCGGCGGGGCCTTTCTACGAGCAGTACTTC. This translates into CASSQASAGPFYEQYF.

The V gene is TRBV6-6, the J gene TRBJ2-3; D may correspond to TRBD1 or TRBD2 (5 bases each). V lost 6 bases and J lost 0, with 10 bases in between. There are 14 residues in the CDR3. CDR1 MNHNY and CDR2 SVGAGI come from the germline V gene (reference sequence). CDR3: CASRPGRSTDTQYF. Here the CDR3 DNA reads TGTGCCAGCAGACCGGGACGGAGCACAGATACGCAGTATTTT.

This clone has only a few counts. The chain couples TRBV6-5 to TRBJ2-7, with 7 bases lining up with TRBD1. The V and J ends lost 4 bases and 2 bases, in that order; junction bases with no gene match: 5. CDR1 and CDR2 (germline): MNHEY, SVGAGI. The CDR3 totals 14 residues. CDR3 in amino acids: CASSFRDSTYEQYF. CDR3 DNA: TGTGCCAGCAGTTTCCGGGACAGCACCTACGAGCAGTACTTC.

Only a few counts were recorded for this clone. CDR3 DNA: TGTGCCTGGAGCCATACTTACCATAGCAATCAGCCCCAGCATTTT. Translated: CAWSHTYHSNQPQHF. The V gene is TRBV30, the J gene TRBJ1-5; no firm D call. Per the germline V gene, CDR1 is GTSNPN and CDR2 is SVGIG (reference sequence). Trimming cost V 3 bases and J 0 bases, with 12 bases left between them. This CDR3 has 15 amino acids.

This rearrangement joins TRBV4-2 to TRBJ1-1; maybe TRBD1 (6 bases). The V end was cut by 1 base, the J end by 3 bases, with 15 bases between. CDR1 and CDR2 (germline): LGHNA, YNFKEQ. The CDR3 runs 16 residues. As DNA, the CDR3 is TGTGCCAGCAGCCAAGTCCCGTACAGGGACGACACTGAAGCTTTCTTT. Its protein product is CASSQVPYRDDTEAFF.

This clone was counted between two and nine times. The chain recombines TRBV18 with TRBJ1-1; D remains ambiguous. V lost 1 base and J lost 1, with 10 bases in between. CDR1 is KGHSH and CDR2 is LQKENI in the germline V gene. The CDR3 covers 15 residues. This CDR3 reads CASSPQGTANTEAFF. CDR3 DNA sequence: TGTGCCAGCTCACCACAGGGAACAGCGAACACTGAAGCTTTCTTT.

The chain combines TRBV4-3 with TRBJ2-3, with TRBD2 matching over 9 bases. Germline CDR1 and CDR2: LGHNA and YSLEER. CDR3 length: 16 amino acids. The V segment lost 0 bases and the J segment 6 bases; nucleotides outside the gene matches: 7. CDR3 nucleotide sequence: TGCGCCAGCAGCCAAGATGGACGGACTAGCGCCGATACGCAGTATTTT. Its translation: CASSQDGRTSADTQYF.

The CDR3 region is CASSLWRGRWNTEAFF. CDR3 bases: TGTGCCAGCAGTTTATGGCGGGGGCGGTGGAACACTGAAGCTTTCTTT. This sequence joins TRBV28 and TRBJ1-1, with D possibly TRBD1 on 6 matching bases. V shed 0 bases and J shed 1 base, with 12 bases lying between them. Germline V gene lookup returns CDR1 MDHEN and CDR2 SYDVKM. The CDR3 length is 16 residues.

The rearrangement links TRBV28 to TRBJ2-7; D call uncertain. Germline lookup yields CDR1 MDHEN and CDR2 SYDVKM. V shed 3 bases and J shed 2 bases, with 5 bases lying between them. This CDR3 region has 12 residues. The CDR3: CASSFRPYEQYF. CDR3 in DNA: TGTGCCAGCAGTTTCCGGCCCTACGAGCAGTACTTC. Supplemented by reference TRBV28 and TRBJ2-7, the full variable domain reads DVKVTQSSRYLVKRTGEKVFLECVQDMDHENMFWYRQDPGLGLRLIYFSYDVKMKEKGDIPEGYSVSREKKERFSLILESASTNQTSMYLCASSFRPYEQYFGPGTRLTVT.

The chain has TRBV29-1 and TRBJ2-5; weak D call: TRBD2 (6 bases). Trimming stripped 2 bases from V and 5 bases from J, with 12 bases between. The CDR3 is 13 amino acids. From germline, CDR1 is SQVTM and CDR2 ANQGSEA. The CDR3 region is CSVEIGRRETQYF. In nucleotides, the CDR3 is TGCAGCGTTGAAATCGGGAGACGGGAGACCCAGTACTTC. The variable domain in full, completed from reference TRBV29-1 and TRBJ2-5, reads SAVISQKPSRDICQRGTSLTIQCQVDSQVTMMFWYRQQPGQSLTLIATANQGSEATYESGFVIDKFPISRPNLTFSTLTVSNMSPEDSSIYLCSVEIGRRETQYFGPGTRLLVL.

The sample holds a few counts of this clone. The chain links TRBV28 to TRBJ2-1, with D tentatively TRBD1 (5 bases). V gave up 3 bases and J gave up 3 bases, with 18 bases separating them. CDR3 size: 17 residues. CDR1 MDHEN and CDR2 SYDVKM come from the germline V gene. DNA for the CDR3: TGTGCCAGCAGTTTCCCACCCAGGGTCTACTACTACAATGAGCAGTTCTTC. Amino acid sequence: CASSFPPRVYYYNEQFF.

The V call is TRBV28, the J call TRBJ2-1, with unresolved D. The CDR3 loop spans 13 amino acids. Germline V lookup: CDR1 MDHEN, CDR2 SYDVKM. V gave up 6 bases and J gave up 6 bases, with 12 bases separating them. CDR3 in amino acids: CASSPMDLNEQFF. The CDR3 DNA follows: TGTGCCAGCAGCCCGATGGACCTCAATGAGCAGTTCTTC.

The DNA of the CDR3 is TGTGCCAGCAGGTTAGACAGGGAGGGGAGCCGAAACACCATATATTTT. Encoded protein: CASRLDREGSRNTIYF. V gene TRBV28 combines with J gene TRBJ1-3; TRBD1 agrees at 7 bases. Germline lookup yields CDR1 MDHEN and CDR2 SYDVKM. The CDR3 has 16 residues. V trimming: 6 bases; J trimming: 5 bases; junction bases outside the gene matches: 13.

This clone was counted between two and nine times. This chain connects TRBV5-6 to TRBJ1-1; D uncertain. Trimming pared 0 bases from V and 0 bases from J, leaving 6 bases between. Germline values: CDR1 SGHDT, CDR2 YYEEEE. The CDR3 consists of 14 residues. In DNA, the CDR3 is TGTGCCAGCAGCTTGGAGCGACTGAACACTGAAGCTTTCTTT. It specifies CASSLERLNTEAFF.

V gene TRBV7-6 combines with J gene TRBJ2-5; maybe TRBD1 (6 bases). This CDR3 has 13 amino acids. Looked up from germline, CDR1 is SGHVS and CDR2 is FNYEAQ. V was clipped by 6 bases and J by 5 bases, with 13 bases between them. In nucleotides, the CDR3 is TGTGCCAGCAGTCACAGGGTGGGGGAGACCCAGTACTTC. This codes for CASSHRVGETQYF.

The chain combines TRBV9 with TRBJ2-1; no clear D. The CDR3 is 14 amino acids. In germline, CDR1 is SGDLS, CDR2 YYNGEE. The ends were cut back, 4 bases at V and 0 bases at J, with 8 bases in the middle. This chain's CDR3 is CASSPAGSYNEQFF. The CDR3 bases are TGTGCCAGCAGCCCGGCCGGCTCCTACAATGAGCAGTTCTTC.